Below are 14 T cell receptor beta chains sequenced from a single sample in a study of blood T cell repertoires in COVID-19. Assay used: immunoSEQ multiplex PCR; TCRdb lists only in-frame clones, some missing. The table has around 300,000 clones, 88% seen once; the top ten hold just under 1%. The sample was PBMCs or T cells enriched from blood (not recorded which). These receptors all come from a woman aged 25 to 45 who had recovered from COVID-19.

The chain employs TRBV29-1 and TRBJ1-1; no clear D gene. This CDR3 contains 14 residues. Germline V gene sequence: CDR1 SQVTM, CDR2 ANQGSEA. Trimming pared 6 bases from V and 3 bases from J, leaving 17 bases between. CDR3 amino acids: CSVGDYEHYTEAFF. The CDR3 DNA reads as TGCAGCGTGGGAGACTACGAACATTACACTGAAGCTTTCTTT.

The chain carries TRBV19 and TRBJ2-3; the match to TRBD2 covers 7 bases. CDR3 length equals 14 residues. The ends lost 7 bases at V and 4 bases at J; junction bases unmatched: 8. Germline-derived CDR1 and CDR2 are LNHDA and SQIVND (reference sequence). In nucleotides, the CDR3 is TGTGCCAGTACGCCGGGACTAAAGGCAGATACGCAGTATTTT. It yields the protein CASTPGLKADTQYF.

The rearrangement joins TRBV30 to TRBJ1-2, with D possibly being TRBD1 (6 bases). Trimming took 2 bases from V and 5 from J, leaving 12 bases between them. Germline CDR1 GTSNPN, CDR2 SVGIG (reference sequence). CDR3 length: 13 residues. CDR3 in amino acids: CAWSRQVGYGYTF. CDR3 bases: TGTGCCTGGAGTCGACAGGTGGGGTATGGCTACACCTTC.

The chain joins TRBV6-5 to TRBJ2-4; weak D call: TRBD1 (6 bases). The CDR3 has 15 residues. Germline CDR1 is MNHEY and CDR2 is SVGAGI. V dropped 6 bases and J dropped 5 bases, with 17 bases sitting between them. The CDR3 region is CASSPLQGVQNIQYF. CDR3 coding DNA: TGTGCCAGCAGCCCCCTACAGGGTGTCCAAAACATTCAGTACTTC.

This sequence joins TRBV12-2 and TRBJ2-5; TRBD2 was called by the table and not checked on the DNA. TRBV12-2 is a pseudogene segment. This CDR3 has 11 amino acids. The CDR3 bases are TGTGCAAGTCGCTCCCTAGAGACCCAGTACTTC. Its translation is CASRSLETQYF.

The gene calls are TRBV27 and TRBJ1-3, with TRBD1 matching 7 bases. Trimming took 6 bases from V and 0 from J; bases not matched to a gene: 2. The germline CDR1 and CDR2 sequences are MNHEY and SMNVEV (reference sequence). The CDR3 consists of 14 residues. CDR3 bases: TGTGCCAGCAGGGGGACAGACTCTGGAAACACCATATATTTT. Amino acids: CASRGTDSGNTIYF.

The V call is TRBV19, the J call TRBJ2-7; TRBD2 aligns across 11 bases. Trimming cost V 2 bases and J 5 bases; bases outside gene matches: 8. This CDR3 is 16 amino acids long. Germline CDR1 is LNHDA and CDR2 is SQIVND (reference sequence). The CDR3 DNA reads as TGTGCCAGTAGTATACACACTAGCGGGAGTCGCCACGAGCAGTACTTC. It is translated as CASSIHTSGSRHEQYF.

The rearrangement links TRBV13 to TRBJ1-5, with 7 bases aligning to TRBD1. Germline CDR1 and CDR2: PRHDT and FYEKMQ (reference sequence). The J segment lost 3 bases and the V segment lost 5 bases, leaving 7 bases of the junction unmatched. The CDR3 is 15 residues long. The CDR3 loop reads CASSNGTAHNQPQHF. CDR3 in DNA: TGTGCCAGCAGCAACGGGACAGCGCACAATCAGCCCCAGCATTTT.

This clone showed up just a few times. The genes are TRBV24-1 and TRBJ1-1, with 7 nucleotides matching TRBD1. The CDR3 totals 15 residues. V lost 3 bases, J lost 11 bases, and 14 bases stayed unmatched. Looked up from germline, CDR1 is KGHDR and CDR2 is SFDVKD. The CDR3 DNA follows: TGTGCCACCAGTGATAACACAGGGGCATCACGGGCCGCTTTCTTT. It codes for CATSDNTGASRAAFF.

The chain joins TRBV27 to TRBJ1-5; 11 nucleotides align to TRBD1. The ends lost 6 bases at V and 0 bases at J; junction bases unmatched: 10. The CDR3 consists of 18 residues. From germline, CDR1 is MNHEY and CDR2 SMNVEV (reference sequence). CDR3 DNA sequence: TGTGCCAGCAGAGGGGGACAGGGGGTTGGATATAGCAATCAGCCCCAGCATTTT. Translated, it gives CASRGGQGVGYSNQPQHF.

The chain is built from TRBV9 and TRBJ2-3, with 7 bases matching TRBD1. Germline CDR1 reads SGDLS; CDR2 reads YYNGEE. The CDR3 is 14 amino acids. V lost 0 bases to trimming and J lost 6 bases; unmatched junction nucleotides: 4. The CDR3 loop reads CASSVGTGVDTQYF. CDR3 DNA: TGTGCCAGCAGCGTAGGGACAGGCGTTGATACGCAGTATTTT. Variable domain in full (rest from reference TRBV9 and TRBJ2-3): DSGVTQTPKHLITATGQRVTLRCSPRSGDLSVYWYQQSLDQGLQFLIQYYNGEERAKGNILERFSAQQFPDLHSELNLSSLELGDSALYFCASSVGTGVDTQYFGPGTRLTVL.

The genes are TRBV9 and TRBJ1-1, with a tentative D call TRBD1 (6 bases). This CDR3 has 14 amino acids. Trimming removed 4 bases from V and 4 bases from J, with 14 bases in between. Germline V CDR1 and CDR2: SGDLS, YYNGEE. The CDR3, as DNA: TGTGCCAGCAGCCGCTATCAAGGGGGCACTGAAGCTTTCTTT. Translating it yields CASSRYQGGTEAFF.

The CDR3 protein is CASSPLNLAGGSYTGELFF. CDR3 nucleotides: TGTGCCAGCAGCCCCCTTAACCTAGCGGGGGGGTCTTACACCGGGGAGCTGTTTTTT. The chain joins TRBV11-3 to TRBJ2-2; TRBD2 matches at 12 bases. In germline, CDR1 is SGHNT, CDR2 YENEEA. CDR3 length: 19 residues. V gave up 5 bases and J gave up 3 bases; unmatched junction bases: 13.

The rearrangement joins TRBV6-5 to TRBJ2-7; perhaps TRBD2 as D (5 bases). CDR3 length: 14 amino acids. The germline gives CDR1 MNHEY, CDR2 SVGAGI. V lost 4 bases and J lost 4, with 14 bases in between. CDR3 residues: CASSSRGDEYEQYF. For the CDR3, the DNA is TGTGCCAGCAGTTCCCGGGGAGACGAGTACGAGCAGTACTTC.